Below, 30 T cell receptor beta chains from the same sample are listed, as sequenced in a study of T cells after yellow fever vaccination (dated by TCRdb to the late 2010s). The treatment or condition label here, explained by the study, means: live attenuated yellow fever vaccine strain. The library was obtained by 5' RACE. Sequencing relied on an Illumina HiSeq 2500. TCRdb itself trimmed the public reads at Q25 with fastp, ran MiXCR and retained productive beta chains. Each CDR3 protein gets just one entry, which takes the most common genes and DNA from the rows behind it. For this sample the table gives 25,000 to 35,000 distinct CDR3 sequences, of which about 6% were detected only once. Jointly, the top ten make up approximately 25% of the sample. This specimen was PBMCs, either bulk or a sorted T-cell subset (CD4+, CD8+, memory, or dextramer-sorted; not recorded which), taken on the day of the yellow fever booster vaccination. These receptors were obtained from a man aged 30-40 years who received the YFV17D yellow fever vaccine.

This clonotype was counted ten times or more. The chain employs TRBV5-1 and TRBJ2-5; D possibly uses TRBD1 or TRBD2 (5 bases each). Trimming left V 0 bases short and J 1 base short, with 10 bases between. This CDR3 spans 15 amino acids. The germline gives CDR1 SGHRS, CDR2 YFSETQ. The CDR3 DNA follows: TGCGCCAGCAGCTTGGACTTGGGGGTCCAAGAGACCCAGTACTTC. It specifies CASSLDLGVQETQYF.

This clonotype was counted between two and nine times. The chain links TRBV12-5 to TRBJ1-2; TRBD1 aligns across 8 bases. Germline V gives CDR1 LGHNT, CDR2 FRNRAP. This CDR3 contains 19 residues. Germline trimming cut 3 bases from V and 8 bases from J; bases unmatched to any gene: 23. CDR3 in DNA: TGTGCTAGTGGTTTTAGATTCTCCAAACGACAGGGGCGAATCCTGGGCTACACCTTC. Amino acids: CASGFRFSKRQGRILGYTF.

This clonotype was seen repeatedly, ten times or more. CDR3 bases: TGCAGTGCTAGGGGGAGTAATGAAAAACTGTTTTTT. Encoded protein: CSARGSNEKLFF. The J gene is TRBJ1-4, the V gene TRBV20-1; the D is unclear. V dropped 3 bases and J dropped 4 bases, with 6 bases sitting between them. CDR1 DFQATT and CDR2 SNEGSKA come from the germline V gene (reference sequence). This CDR3 has 12 residues.

The CDR3 DNA is TGTGCCAGCAGCTTATGGACAGGGGGACCCTACGAGCAGTACTTC. Translating it yields CASSLWTGGPYEQYF. The chain uses TRBV7-2 and TRBJ2-7, with 10 bases matching TRBD1. The ends lost 2 bases at V and 2 bases at J; junction bases unmatched: 3. The germline CDR1 and CDR2 sequences are SGHTA and FQGNSA. The CDR3 consists of 15 residues.

This clonotype turned up a few times. This chain connects TRBV20-1 to TRBJ2-5, with D perhaps TRBD1 (6 bases). Germline values: CDR1 DFQATT, CDR2 SNEGSKA (reference sequence). V was shortened by 2 bases and J by 5 bases, with 18 bases between the two germline ends. This CDR3 region has 15 residues. In DNA form, the CDR3 reads TGCAGTGCTAGATTATCAGGGGCGAGAGGGGAGACCCAGTACTTC. This gives the protein CSARLSGARGETQYF.

In this sample, this clonotype is medium-sized. This chain joins TRBV7-9 and TRBJ1-1, with D unresolved. V was shortened by 5 bases and J by 7 bases, with 8 bases between the two germline ends. The CDR3 sequence is 11 residues long. Germline V lookup: CDR1 SEHNR, CDR2 FQNEAQ (reference sequence). The CDR3 bases are TGTGCCAGCAGCCGGACCCTTGAAGCTTTCTTT. It specifies CASSRTLEAFF.

A remark on this clonotype: Relative to the germline gene, one junction end is altered; a read error may explain this. The chain uses TRBV14 and TRBJ2-7; TRBD2 matches at 10 bases. The CDR3 length is 15 residues. In germline, CDR1 is SGHDN, CDR2 FVKESK. The CDR3 region is CASSQGTSGKGEQNF. The CDR3, as DNA: TGTGCCAGCAGCCAGGGAACTAGCGGGAAGGGAGAGCAGAACTTC.

This clonotype was counted ten times or more. The rearrangement joins TRBV7-2 to TRBJ2-1; maybe TRBD1 (5 bases). CDR1 SGHTA and CDR2 FQGNSA come from the germline V gene. V was pared by 5 bases and J by 10 bases, with 24 bases between. This CDR3 comprises 16 residues. The DNA for the CDR3 is TGTGCCAGCAGCCCCTCGTTCCAACCCACAGGAAAGGAGCAGTTCTTC. It is translated as CASSPSFQPTGKEQFF.

The sample holds many counts of this clonotype. The gene calls are TRBV5-6 and TRBJ2-5; weak D call: TRBD2 (6 bases). CDR3 length: 17 amino acids. V dropped 0 bases and J dropped 7 bases, with 22 bases sitting between them. CDR1 and CDR2 (germline): SGHDT, YYEEEE. The CDR3 region has the DNA TGTGCCAGCAGCTTGGTTATCGGGGAGGACAAAAGGGGGACCCAGTACTTC. Amino acid sequence: CASSLVIGEDKRGTQYF. Combining the CDR3 with reference TRBV5-6 and TRBJ2-5 gives the whole variable domain DAGVTQSPTHLIKTRGQQVTLRCSPKSGHDTVSWYQQALGQGPQFIFQYYEEEERQRGNFPDRFSGHQFPNYSSELNVNALLLGDSALYLCASSLVIGEDKRGTQYFGPGTRLLVL.

This clonotype was seen at least ten times. The chain is built from TRBV29-1 and TRBJ1-1, with D hard to call. Trimming removed 2 bases at V and 0 bases at J, with 7 bases between. Germline loops: CDR1 SQVTM, CDR2 ANQGSEA. This CDR3 comprises 13 residues. The CDR3 sequence: CSVEREMNTEAFF. The CDR3 DNA follows: TGCAGCGTTGAAAGAGAGATGAACACTGAAGCTTTCTTT.

The rearrangement joins TRBV29-1 to TRBJ1-1; TRBD1 matches at 9 bases. The length of the CDR3 is 12 residues. V shed 5 bases and J 8 bases; nucleotides not matched to a gene: 6. CDR1 is SQVTM, CDR2 ANQGSEA, per germline. In nucleotides, the CDR3 is TGCAGCGTTACCCGGGACAGGGAAGAAGCTTTCTTT. Protein product: CSVTRDREEAFF.

This clonotype came up many times. The CDR3 coding sequence is TGCAGTGCTTGGGACAGTACCGTGGGCTACACCTTC. This codes for CSAWDSTVGYTF. The chain uses TRBV20-1 and TRBJ1-2, with 7 bases identical to TRBD1. Germline CDR1 and CDR2: DFQATT and SNEGSKA (reference sequence). The CDR3 has 12 amino acids. With 5 bases clipped from V and 8 bases from J, the junction kept 8 bases outside the gene matches.

The table lists this clonotype with many counts. The chain carries TRBV5-5 and TRBJ2-3, with a tentative D call TRBD1 (6 bases). The CDR3 has 15 amino acids. CDR1 is SGHKS and CDR2 is YYEKEE in the germline V gene (reference sequence). The V and J ends lost 7 bases and 6 bases respectively, with 21 bases between them. CDR3 loop: CASSRGLTGFDTQYF. The CDR3 DNA sequence: TGTGCCAGCTCCAGGGGCCTGACCGGGTTCGATACGCAGTATTTT.

Only a few counts were recorded for this clonotype. V gene TRBV19 combines with J gene TRBJ2-7; D uncertain. The CDR3 is made up of 13 amino acids. Per germline, CDR1 LNHDA and CDR2 SQIVND (reference sequence). V shed 6 bases and J shed 5 bases, with 14 bases lying between them. CDR3 region: CASSGPVRDEQYF. Here the CDR3 DNA reads TGTGCCAGTAGCGGGCCAGTTCGGGACGAGCAGTACTTC.

This clonotype was recorded many times. V and J are TRBV11-2 and TRBJ2-3, with 7 bases identical to TRBD1. The CDR3 is 17 amino acids. Per germline, CDR1 SGHAT and CDR2 FQNNGV. V lost 7 bases and J lost 2; bases outside the gene matches: 15. CDR3 region: CASNDRAKGRFTDTQYF. As DNA, the CDR3 is TGTGCCAGCAACGACAGGGCCAAAGGACGTTTCACAGATACGCAGTATTTT.

This clonotype was recorded at least ten times. The rearrangement uses TRBV5-1 and TRBJ1-5; the match to TRBD1 covers 8 bases. The germline CDR1 and CDR2 sequences are SGHRS and YFSETQ. The trim removed 3 bases at V and 7 bases at J, leaving 3 bases unmatched. The CDR3 spans 13 residues. The CDR3 loop reads CASSSTGEQPQHF. The CDR3 nucleotides are TGCGCCAGCAGCTCGACAGGGGAGCAGCCCCAGCATTTT.

This clonotype has more than one count but fewer than ten. This rearrangement joins TRBV27 to TRBJ1-4; TRBD1 matches at 7 bases. The V and J ends lost 4 bases and 8 bases, in that order; junction bases with no gene match: 7. The CDR3 has 14 residues. The V gene's germline CDR1 is MNHEY and CDR2 SMNVEV (reference sequence). The CDR3 region is CASSSTGRGEKLFF. For the CDR3, the DNA is TGTGCCAGCAGTTCGACAGGGAGGGGAGAAAAACTGTTTTTT.

There are a few counts of this clonotype. This chain links TRBV6-5 with TRBJ1-2; no clear D gene. The CDR3 has 15 amino acids. Trimming removed 0 bases from V and 4 bases from J, with 12 bases in between. CDR1 and CDR2 (germline): MNHEY, SVGAGI. The CDR3 region has the DNA TGTGCCAGCAGTTACTCCGCAACAGATTTCTATGGCTACACCTTC. It specifies CASSYSATDFYGYTF.

This clonotype came up a few times. The chain combines TRBV14 with TRBJ1-6; D unclear. The CDR3 runs to 18 residues. V was trimmed by 6 bases and J by 9 bases, leaving 27 bases between them. Germline CDR1 and CDR2: SGHDN and FVKESK. CDR3 amino acids: CASRSQGRQGPRGSPLHF. CDR3 nucleotide sequence: TGTGCCAGCAGGTCCCAAGGAAGACAAGGTCCAAGAGGTTCACCCCTCCACTTT.

At least ten counts were recorded for this clonotype. V and J are TRBV7-2 and TRBJ2-1; TRBD2 matches 11 bases. CDR1 is SGHTA, CDR2 FQGNSA, per germline. V shed 4 bases and J 0 bases; nucleotides not matched to a gene: 5. CDR3 size: 17 residues. The CDR3: CASSSRLAGSSYNEQFF. The CDR3 DNA is TGTGCCAGCAGCTCCCGACTAGCGGGAAGCTCCTACAATGAGCAGTTCTTC.

This clonotype showed up many times. The chain has TRBV20-1 and TRBJ1-3, with D unclear. V was pared by 6 bases and J by 3 bases, with 18 bases between. The CDR3 contains 15 residues. The germline V gene has CDR1 DFQATT and CDR2 SNEGSKA (reference sequence). The CDR3 sequence is CSAIRRRAVGNTIYF. The CDR3 DNA reads as TGCAGTGCCATACGACGGAGGGCGGTTGGAAACACCATATATTTT.

The CDR3 DNA reads TGTGCCAGCACACGATTATTACAGCGGGGCCAAGAGACCCAGTACTTC. Translating it yields CASTRLLQRGQETQYF. The chain couples TRBV3-2 to TRBJ2-5; the table's D call of TRBD2 was not tested on the DNA. TRBV3-2 is a listed pseudogene. This CDR3 has 16 residues.

This clonotype was observed at least ten times. This chain links TRBV6-2 or TRBV6-3 with TRBJ2-1; D not certain. V was cut by 5 bases and J by 3 bases, with 8 bases left in between. CDR1 and CDR2 (germline): MNHEY, SVGEGT. The CDR3 has 13 residues. The CDR3 protein is CASSTTDYNEQFF. The DNA of the CDR3 is TGTGCCAGCAGTACCACCGACTACAATGAGCAGTTCTTC.

This rearrangement joins TRBV7-8 to TRBJ2-7; 7 bases agree with TRBD1. Trimming took 4 bases from V and 3 from J; bases not matched to a gene: 6. Germline V CDR1 and CDR2: SGHVS, FQNEAQ. There are 14 residues in the CDR3. The CDR3 nucleotides are TGTGCCAGCAGCTCCCACAGGGGCAACTACGAGCAGTACTTC. This translates into CASSSHRGNYEQYF.

In this sample, this clonotype turned up many times. The chain links TRBV23-1 to TRBJ2-2; 8 bases are a match to TRBD1. TRBV23-1 is placed among ORFs of uncertain function. The junction had 12 bases not matched to a gene; V was cut back by 4 bases and J by 5 bases. This CDR3 region has 17 residues. The CDR3 nucleotides read TGCGCCAGCAGTCCCTCTACGGACAGGGCTTTGACCGGGGAGCTGTTTTTT. It is translated as CASSPSTDRALTGELFF.

V gene TRBV12-3 or TRBV12-4 combines with J gene TRBJ2-2; D might be TRBD2 (6 bases). Trimming stripped 5 bases from V and 9 bases from J, with 22 bases between. This CDR3 has 16 residues. CDR3 DNA sequence: TGTGCCAGCAGTGTCCTTAGCGGTGCGTTTTTAAGGGAGCTGTTTTTT. It encodes CASSVLSGAFLRELFF.

This clonotype was seen ten or more times. The rearrangement uses TRBV29-1 and TRBJ2-7; D remains ambiguous. The CDR3 totals 12 residues. Trimming cost V 1 base and J 2 bases, with 6 bases left between them. The germline CDR1 and CDR2 sequences are SQVTM and ANQGSEA. The CDR3 sequence: CSVEGYTYEQYF. The CDR3 nucleotides read TGCAGCGTTGAAGGGTACACCTACGAGCAGTACTTC.

This clonotype was recorded many times. The chain carries TRBV5-4 and TRBJ2-1, with 9 bases lining up with TRBD2. The CDR3 runs to 15 residues. V lost 2 bases and J lost 4; bases outside the gene matches: 4. CDR1 and CDR2 from the germline V gene are SGHNT and YYREEE (reference sequence). CDR3 protein: CASSFGAGGYNEQFF. CDR3 DNA sequence: TGTGCCAGCAGCTTCGGCGCGGGAGGGTACAATGAGCAGTTCTTC.

This clonotype has only a few counts. The CDR3 nucleotides read TGTGCCAGTAGTGTCCGCCCGGGACTAGCGGGAGTGCGTGAGCAGTTCTTC. Translating it yields CASSVRPGLAGVREQFF. This chain connects TRBV19 to TRBJ2-1; 14 positions match TRBD2. V lost 5 bases, J lost 9 bases, and 12 bases stayed unmatched. Germline assignment: CDR1 LNHDA and CDR2 SQIVND (reference sequence). The CDR3 sequence is 17 residues long.

V usage is TRBV5-1 and J usage is TRBJ1-1, with 11 bases fitting TRBD1. Germline V gene lookup returns CDR1 SGHRS and CDR2 YFSETQ. With V trimmed by 2 bases and J by 6 bases, 9 bases remained unmatched. CDR3 length equals 16 residues. CDR3 DNA sequence: TGCGCCAGCAGCTTAGTACCGGACAGGGGGCTGGCTGAAGCTTTCTTT. Translating it yields CASSLVPDRGLAEAFF.